This is a list of T cell receptor beta chains from one sample in a study of identical twins. Each CDR3 protein is one row after TCRdb ran MiXCR on the 5' RACE reads. The top ten clones hold around 0.98% of a sample with 400,000 to 500,000 distinct CDR3 sequences, roughly an eighth of them seen once. The sample was also reused in another study, on yellow fever vaccine responses in identical twins.

Sequenced: CD4+ T cells sorted from blood. Receptor source: a woman aged 18-35 years in good health. CDR3s include the opening cysteine and the closing phenylalanine or tryptophan. A D gene is named only where the DNA matches it firmly. Part of the rows lack a size; the others show once, few, many or a class for expanded clones.

TRBV20-1	few	TRBJ2-7	-	TGCAGTGCTAGAGTCGCTAGCAGCTACGAGCAGTACTTC	CSARVASSYEQYF
TRBV7-2	-	TRBJ2-5	TRBD2	TGTGCCAGCAGCCCCGGCGGGACTAGCGGGGGGCAAGAGACCCAGTACTTC	CASSPGGTSGGQETQYF
TRBV6-2/TRBV6-3	few	TRBJ2-1	-	TGTGCCAGCAGAGGGGACTCCTACAATGAGCAGTTCTTC	CASRGDSYNEQFF
TRBV12-3/TRBV12-4	-	TRBJ2-7	TRBD2	TGTGCCAGCAGTCCCTACGGGCCTAGCGGGTCCTACGAGCAGTACTTC	CASSPYGPSGSYEQYF
TRBV19	-	TRBJ2-1	-	TGTGCCAGTAGTAAAGGGGCCACCTACAATGAGCAGTTCTTC	CASSKGATYNEQFF
TRBV12-3/TRBV12-4	-	TRBJ2-7	-	TGTGCCAGCAGGACCGTGGGGGGAGGCGAGCAGTACTTC	CASRTVGGGEQYF
TRBV12-3/TRBV12-4	many	TRBJ1-2	TRBD1	TGTGCCAGCAGCCGGGACAGCTATGGCTACACCTTC	CASSRDSYGYTF
TRBV4-3	-	TRBJ2-3	-	TGCGCCAGCAGCCAAGATTGGGGGGCAGATACGCAGTATTTT	CASSQDWGADTQYF
TRBV12-3/TRBV12-4	many	TRBJ2-5	-	TGTGCCAGCAGTCAAAGGGGGGGACTAGAGACCCAGTACTTC	CASSQRGGLETQYF
TRBV20-1	few	TRBJ2-4	-	TGCAGTTTACCGACTAGGTTCGGCATTCAGTACTTC	CSLPTRFGIQYF
TRBV5-1	-	TRBJ2-3	-	TGCGCCAGCAGGGAAGGGGATACGCAGTATTTT	CASREGDTQYF
TRBV5-1	many	TRBJ2-7	TRBD2	TGCGCCAGCAGCCTAAAAGGCGGGGGGCCCTCCTACGAGCAGTACTTC	CASSLKGGGPSYEQYF
TRBV21-1	few	TRBJ2-2	-	TGTGCCAGCCTCCGAGGGTCAGCTAGTAACACCGGGGAGCTGTTTTTT	CASLRGSASNTGELFF
TRBV7-2	few	TRBJ2-3	TRBD2	TGTGCCAGCAGCCCAACTAGCGGAGGGAACACAGATACGCAGTATTTT	CASSPTSGGNTDTQYF
TRBV23-1	once	TRBJ2-2	TRBD1	TGCGCCAGCGGAACCCGGGACAGGGGGCTAACGAACACCGGGGAGCTGTTTTTT	CASGTRDRGLTNTGELFF
TRBV11-1	-	TRBJ2-6	-	TGTGCCAGCAGCCGAATGCTCGGCGGGCTCTCCTCTGGGGCCAATGTCCTGACTTTC	CASSRMLGGLSSGANVLTF
TRBV15	-	TRBJ1-4	TRBD1	TGTGCCACCAGCAGAGATCCCAGACGGACAGGCGGTAATGAAAAACTGTTTTTT	CATSRDPRRTGGNEKLFF
TRBV18	-	TRBJ2-5	TRBD1	TGTGCCAGCTCACCACAGGGGGCAGAGACCCAGTACTTC	CASSPQGAETQYF
TRBV18	-	TRBJ2-3	-	TGTGCCAGCTCACCGAACCAGGGGTATGCAGATACGCAGTATTTT	CASSPNQGYADTQYF
TRBV3-1	few	TRBJ1-1	-	TGTGCCAGCAGAGTGGACGGGGCTGCGATCTCTGAAGCTTTCTTT	CASRVDGAAISEAFF
TRBV5-6	many	TRBJ2-3	TRBD2	TGTGCCAGCAGCTTCTGGACTAGCGGTACAGATACGCAGTATTTT	CASSFWTSGTDTQYF
TRBV5-6	-	TRBJ2-3	-	TGTGCCAGCAGCTTGGTCAGGGAAGGAGATACGCAGTATTTT	CASSLVREGDTQYF
TRBV6-1	-	TRBJ2-1	TRBD1	TGTGCCAGCAGTGTCAGGGACAGGGGGGGCTACAATGAGCAGTTCTTC	CASSVRDRGGYNEQFF
TRBV9	few	TRBJ2-1	-	TGTGCCAGCAGCAGGACGCTTAGTGAGAACAATGAGCAGTTCTTC	CASSRTLSENNEQFF
TRBV7-8	-	TRBJ2-5	-	TGTGCCAGCAGCTTAGGTTACTCGATCCAAGAGACCCAGTACTTC	CASSLGYSIQETQYF
TRBV5-1	many	TRBJ2-2	-	TGCGCCAGCAGCTTACGGCCATCCACCGGGGAGCTGTTTTTT	CASSLRPSTGELFF
TRBV12-3/TRBV12-4	few	TRBJ1-3	TRBD1	TGTGCCAGCCAACCGGGACAGGGGGCGGGGTCTGGAAACACCATATATTTT	CASQPGQGAGSGNTIYF
TRBV6-1	-	TRBJ2-7	-	TGTGCCAGCTTCGGAGGCAATAATCCCTACGAGCAGTACTTC	CASFGGNNPYEQYF
TRBV2	-	TRBJ2-1	TRBD1	TGTGCCAGCGGACGTGTAACAGGGGGCCCAAGAGGGAATGAGCAGTTCTTC	CASGRVTGGPRGNEQFF
TRBV2	few	TRBJ1-6	TRBD1	TGTGCCAGCAGCACAGGGGGTTCTTCACCCCTCCACTTT	CASSTGGSSPLHF
TRBV28	few	TRBJ2-2	-	TGTGCCAGCAGTTTTGGCAGGGCTAACACCGGGGAGCTGTTTTTT	CASSFGRANTGELFF
TRBV2	-	TRBJ2-5	-	TGTGCCAGCAGTGAATTCAGGGCCCAAGAGACCCAGTACTTC	CASSEFRAQETQYF
TRBV6-2/TRBV6-3	-	TRBJ1-5	-	TGTGCCAGCAGTCCTTATAATCAGCCCCAGCATTTT	CASSPYNQPQHF
TRBV7-2	few	TRBJ2-5	TRBD2	TGTGCCAGCAGACCCGGGACTAGCGGGAGTAAAGAGACCCAGTACTTC	CASRPGTSGSKETQYF
TRBV7-9	few	TRBJ1-1	-	TGTGCCAGCAGCTTGGGGGTTCGGGCTTTCTTT	CASSLGVRAFF
TRBV4-2	-	TRBJ2-1	-	TGTGCCAGCAGCCAAGATCCGCTAGTCACCAATGAGCAGTTCTTC	CASSQDPLVTNEQFF
TRBV4-2	few	TRBJ2-3	TRBD2	TGTGCCAGCAGCCAGGGGGGGACTAGCGGAACGCAGTATTTT	CASSQGGTSGTQYF
TRBV18	-	TRBJ2-7	TRBD2	TGTGCCAGCTCATCCGGGACTAGCGGGAGAATGTACGAGCAGTACTTC	CASSSGTSGRMYEQYF
TRBV7-8	few	TRBJ2-7	-	TGTGCCAGCTCGGGGGTTGTATCCTACGAGCAGTACTTC	CASSGVVSYEQYF
TRBV6-1	few	TRBJ2-1	TRBD2	TGTGCCAGCAGTCCAGGGGGACTAGCGGGAGCTGATGAGCAGTTCTTC	CASSPGGLAGADEQFF
TRBV5-1	many	TRBJ2-3	-	TGCGCCAGCAGCTTGGATCTAGCGGATACGCAGTATTTT	CASSLDLADTQYF
TRBV29-1	few	TRBJ1-1	-	TGCAGCGTGGGACGGGCGAACACTGAAGCTTTCTTT	CSVGRANTEAFF
TRBV20-1	-	TRBJ2-7	-	TGCAGTGCTAGTGAGCGGACTGCCTACGAGCAGTACTTC	CSASERTAYEQYF
TRBV7-3	-	TRBJ2-2	TRBD2	TGTGCCAGCAGCATACACCGGACTAGCGGGGGGCCTTACACCGGGGAGCTGTTTTTT	CASSIHRTSGGPYTGELFF
TRBV10-3	many	TRBJ2-1	TRBD2	TGTGCCATCAGTGGAAGCGGGGGGCCGTTATACAATGAGCAGTTCTTC	CAISGSGGPLYNEQFF
TRBV7-2	few	TRBJ2-7	TRBD2	TGTGCCAGCAGCGTGACTAGCGTCAACTACGAGCAGTACTTC	CASSVTSVNYEQYF
TRBV24-1	-	TRBJ2-7	TRBD1	TGTGCCACCAGTGACCCGGGACAGCGTTACGAGCTGTACTTC	CATSDPGQRYELYF
TRBV12-3/TRBV12-4	-	TRBJ2-1	TRBD1	TGTGCCAGCAGTCTACAAGGGACAGGGCCCTACAATGAGCAGTTCTTC	CASSLQGTGPYNEQFF
TRBV7-8	-	TRBJ2-7	-	TGTGCCAGCAGCCGAAGGACAGAATACGAGCAGTACTTC	CASSRRTEYEQYF
TRBV4-3	few	TRBJ1-4	-	TGCGCCAGCAGCCAAGACTACGGGGAAAAACTGTTTTTT	CASSQDYGEKLFF
TRBV10-3	few	TRBJ2-1	-	TGTGCCATCAGGCAGGGCAATGAGCAGTTCTTC	CAIRQGNEQFF
TRBV7-2	few	TRBJ1-2	TRBD1	TGTGCCAGCAGCTTAGCGGGGACAGCTCGAGGCTACACCTTC	CASSLAGTARGYTF